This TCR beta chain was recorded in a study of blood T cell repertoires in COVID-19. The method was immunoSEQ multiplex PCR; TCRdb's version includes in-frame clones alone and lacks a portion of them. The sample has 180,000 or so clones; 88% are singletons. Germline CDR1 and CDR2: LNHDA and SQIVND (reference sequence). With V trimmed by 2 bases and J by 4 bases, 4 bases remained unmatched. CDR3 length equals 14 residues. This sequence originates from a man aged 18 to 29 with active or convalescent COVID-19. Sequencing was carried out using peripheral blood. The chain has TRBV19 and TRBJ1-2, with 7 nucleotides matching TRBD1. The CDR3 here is CASSIRDSLYGYTF. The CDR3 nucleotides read TGTGCCAGTAGTATAAGGGACAGCCTCTATGGCTACACCTTC.